One TCR beta chain is described in this entry. Its matching antigen is unknown. The assay was immunoSEQ multiplex PCR, and TCRdb's table has in-frame clones only and misses some. The sample has approximately 11,000 clones, 70% to 85% seen once. The entry originates in a study of OX40 agonist ivuxolimab in advanced cancers. Study-wide background: Patients enrolled in dose escalation were diagnosed with hepatocellular carcinoma, melanoma, renal cell or head and neck cancer. Age averaged around 59 years (range about 20 to 80), and less than 85% were male.

The study's findings and limits: At 0.1 to 3.0 mg/kg and by week 6, CD4+ and CD8+ T cells in the blood had expanded clonally. Averaged across samples, CD8+ T cells carried more expanded clones than CD4+ did.

CDR3 length: 14 residues. The germline V gene encodes CDR1 MNHNS and CDR2 SASEGT. The V end was cut by 1 base, the J end by 3 bases, with 10 bases between. This receptor was obtained from an adult with an advanced solid tumor such as melanoma, head and neck, liver or kidney cancer. The material sequenced was CD4+ or CD8+ T cells sorted from blood, taken in a trial of the OX40 agonist ivuxolimab. The rearrangement joins TRBV6-1 to TRBJ2-7; D may be TRBD1 or TRBD2 (5 bases each). CDR3 in amino acids: CASSEEGPIYEQYF. The CDR3 DNA reads as TGTGCCAGCAGTGAAGAGGGACCTATCTACGAGCAGTACTTC.